Listed here are 5 T cell receptor beta chains from one sample, sequenced in a study of T cells after yellow fever vaccination. TCRdb fed the 5' RACE reads into MiXCR, producing one record per CDR3 protein. The sample shows about 320,000 distinct CDR3 sequences, approximately 12% of them seen only once. The source was CD4+ T cells sorted from PBMCs, collected 15 days after the yellow fever booster vaccination. The receptors were gathered from a man younger than 35 who received the YFV17D yellow fever vaccine.

This clonotype came up a few times. This chain connects TRBV24-1 to TRBJ2-5; D is undetermined. V was trimmed by 3 bases and J by 5 bases, leaving 9 bases between them. Per germline, CDR1 KGHDR and CDR2 SFDVKD. This CDR3 comprises 13 residues. The CDR3 DNA follows: TGTGCCACCAGTGATCCCCGGGTCGAGACCCAGTACTTC. Translated: CATSDPRVETQYF.

The rearrangement links TRBV28 to TRBJ1-4; D is perhaps TRBD1 (6 bases). Germline V gives CDR1 MDHEN, CDR2 SYDVKM. V lost 6 bases and J lost 2, with 10 bases in between. The CDR3 contains 14 residues. The CDR3 here is CASRSQGTNEKLFF. CDR3 coding DNA: TGTGCCAGCAGGAGCCAGGGGACTAATGAAAAACTGTTTTTT.

There are many counts of this clonotype. The chain is built from TRBV7-2 and TRBJ2-2; 8 positions match TRBD2. V shed 5 bases and J 7 bases; nucleotides not matched to a gene: 9. Germline lookup yields CDR1 SGHTA and CDR2 FQGNSA. The CDR3 consists of 15 residues. CDR3 nucleotides: TGTGCCAGCAGCCAGTCCCGGGGGGGCCACGGGGAGCTGTTTTTT. As protein: CASSQSRGGHGELFF.

This clonotype showed up just a few times. The chain is built from TRBV11-3 and TRBJ2-1; 9 bases align to TRBD1. The CDR3 spans 14 residues. Germline loops: CDR1 SGHNT, CDR2 YENEEA. With V trimmed by 8 bases and J by 3 bases, 5 bases remained unmatched. The CDR3 loop reads CASQAGQGYNEQFF. The CDR3 DNA reads as TGTGCCAGCCAGGCGGGACAGGGCTACAATGAGCAGTTCTTC.

The table lists this clonotype with a few counts. The chain has TRBV5-1 and TRBJ1-4; 9 bases fit TRBD1. Germline V gene lookup returns CDR1 SGHRS and CDR2 YFSETQ. This CDR3 has 14 amino acids. V trimming: 0 bases; J trimming: 11 bases; junction bases outside the gene matches: 5. The CDR3 DNA sequence: TGCGCCAGCAGCTTGGTGGGACAGGGTGTGAAACTGTTTTTT. Translated, it gives CASSLVGQGVKLFF.